The T cell receptor (beta chain) under discussion was sequenced for a study of blood T cells in healthy people across ages. A J-beta primer mix and a sample-barcoded 5' primer were used in a second PCR of roughly 7 to 12 cycles. MiXCR was run by TCRdb on the 5' RACE reads, yielding one entry per CDR3 protein. The sample carries 1 million or so distinct CDR3 sequences, almost 25% recorded once. The V and J ends lost 4 bases and 5 bases respectively, with 20 bases between them. The CDR3 covers 15 residues. Germline lookup yields CDR1 DFQATT and CDR2 SNEGSKA (reference sequence). These data are also associated with another study on T cells of mothers and their children.

Sequencing was carried out using blood. This TCR derives from a girl aged 2-10 years in good health. The chain couples TRBV20-1 to TRBJ2-5; perhaps TRBD1 as D (6 bases). Written as DNA, the CDR3 is TGCAGTGCTACCTTCTCGAAGGGACACGGGGAGACCCAGTACTTC. Amino acid sequence: CSATFSKGHGETQYF.